A selection of T cell receptor beta chains follows, all from one sample in a study of molecular identifiers for immune sequencing clone quantification. A single record per CDR3 protein comes from TCRdb applying MiXCR to the PCR reads. The profile shows tens of thousands of distinct CDR3 sequences, roughly a third of them singletons. The specimen sequenced was naive CD8+ T cells from blood, with Jurkat cell RNA spiked in. These receptors all stem from a human donor in good health. Some libraries in this study had Jurkat cell RNA spiked in. Both conserved end residues are part of each CDR3. Each record gives: V gene, D gene, clone size, J gene, CDR3 protein, CDR3 DNA. D genes are given only for firm matches. A clone size is listed for some rows: how often the clone was seen (once, few, many), or a class if it is expanded.

v_gene: TRBV7-9
d_gene: NA
abundance: many
j_gene: TRBJ2-7
CDR3aa: CASRAGFGEQYF
CDR3nt: TGTGCCAGCCGCGCGGGGTTCGGCGAGCAGTACTTC

v_gene: TRBV21-1
d_gene: NA
abundance: NA
j_gene: TRBJ2-3
CDR3aa: CASSPRRVGENFDTQYF
CDR3nt: TGTGCCAGCAGCCCCCGCAGGGTAGGGGAGAATTTTGATACGCAGTATTTT

v_gene: TRBV9
d_gene: NA
abundance: NA
j_gene: TRBJ2-1
CDR3aa: CASCETSSSAGEQFF
CDR3nt: TGTGCCAGCTGCGAGACTAGTAGTTCTGCGGGTGAGCAGTTCTTC

v_gene: TRBV3-1
d_gene: NA
abundance: few
j_gene: TRBJ1-1
CDR3aa: CASSHPNTEAFF
CDR3nt: TGTGCCAGCAGCCACCCAAACACTGAAGCTTTCTTT

v_gene: TRBV7-6
d_gene: NA
abundance: few
j_gene: TRBJ2-7
CDR3aa: CASSFGSNSYEQYF
CDR3nt: TGTGCCAGCAGCTTCGGGTCCAACTCCTACGAGCAGTACTTC

v_gene: TRBV6-5
d_gene: NA
abundance: NA
j_gene: TRBJ2-7
CDR3aa: CASRNRGEQYF
CDR3nt: TGTGCCAGCAGGAATCGGGGCGAGCAGTACTTC

v_gene: TRBV28
d_gene: NA
abundance: many
j_gene: TRBJ1-1
CDR3aa: CASSLDGLGAFF
CDR3nt: TGTGCCAGCAGTTTGGACGGGCTGGGCGCTTTCTTT

v_gene: TRBV27
d_gene: NA
abundance: NA
j_gene: TRBJ2-7
CDR3aa: CASQGGLGDEQYF
CDR3nt: TGTGCCAGCCAAGGGGGGCTCGGGGACGAGCAGTACTTC

v_gene: TRBV6-6
d_gene: NA
abundance: NA
j_gene: TRBJ2-2
CDR3aa: CASRAVNTGELLF
CDR3nt: TGTGCCAGCAGAGCCGTGAACACCGGGGAGCTGTTATTT

v_gene: TRBV12-3/TRBV12-4
d_gene: TRBD1
abundance: NA
j_gene: TRBJ2-1
CDR3aa: CASSLGQGGRTGEQFF
CDR3nt: TGTGCCAGCAGTTTAGGGCAGGGCGGGCGGACAGGTGAGCAGTTCTTC

v_gene: TRBV5-4
d_gene: TRBD1
abundance: few
j_gene: TRBJ2-5
CDR3aa: CASSLSQGAQETQYF
CDR3nt: TGTGCCAGCAGCTTGAGTCAGGGGGCCCAAGAGACCCAGTACTTC

v_gene: TRBV10-3
d_gene: NA
abundance: few
j_gene: TRBJ1-5
CDR3aa: CAIRGGGNQPQHF
CDR3nt: TGTGCCATCAGAGGGGGGGGAAATCAGCCCCAGCATTTT

v_gene: TRBV13
d_gene: TRBD2
abundance: many
j_gene: TRBJ2-7
CDR3aa: CASSLASGHYEQYF
CDR3nt: TGTGCCAGCAGCTTGGCTAGCGGGCACTACGAGCAGTACTTC

v_gene: TRBV28
d_gene: NA
abundance: many
j_gene: TRBJ2-7
CDR3aa: CASSLRGERSYEQYF
CDR3nt: TGTGCCAGCAGTTTGAGAGGGGAAAGGTCTTACGAGCAGTACTTC

v_gene: TRBV20-1
d_gene: TRBD2
abundance: NA
j_gene: TRBJ2-1
CDR3aa: CSASLAGAYNEQCF
CDR3nt: TGCAGTGCTTCCCTAGCGGGGGCTTACAATGAGCAGTGCTTC

v_gene: TRBV6-2/TRBV6-3
d_gene: TRBD2
abundance: many
j_gene: TRBJ2-3
CDR3aa: CASTDQRESDTQYF
CDR3nt: TGTGCCAGCACAGACCAGCGGGAGTCAGATACGCAGTATTTT

v_gene: TRBV7-9
d_gene: NA
abundance: few
j_gene: TRBJ1-1
CDR3aa: CASRPAGGTEAFF
CDR3nt: TGTGCCAGCAGGCCTGCGGGTGGGACTGAAGCTTTCTTT

v_gene: TRBV7-8
d_gene: NA
abundance: few
j_gene: TRBJ2-2
CDR3aa: CASSLAGGWTGELFF
CDR3nt: TGTGCCAGCAGCTTAGCGGGAGGTTGGACCGGGGAGCTGTTTTTT

v_gene: TRBV13
d_gene: NA
abundance: few
j_gene: TRBJ1-6
CDR3aa: CASSGLSERGNNSPLHF
CDR3nt: TGTGCCAGCAGCGGACTCTCGGAGAGGGGGAATAATTCACCCCTCCACTTT

v_gene: TRBV9
d_gene: TRBD2
abundance: many
j_gene: TRBJ2-1
CDR3aa: CASSALAGGKNEQFF
CDR3nt: TGTGCCAGCAGCGCGCTAGCGGGAGGTAAAAATGAGCAGTTCTTC

v_gene: TRBV5-6
d_gene: NA
abundance: many
j_gene: TRBJ2-7
CDR3aa: CASSPSPTNEQYF
CDR3nt: TGTGCCAGCAGCCCCTCCCCAACAAACGAGCAGTACTTC

v_gene: TRBV7-8
d_gene: NA
abundance: few
j_gene: TRBJ1-6
CDR3aa: CASSVHGASSYNSPLHF
CDR3nt: TGTGCCAGCAGCGTCCACGGGGCGAGCTCCTATAATTCACCCCTCCACTTT

v_gene: TRBV3-1
d_gene: NA
abundance: NA
j_gene: TRBJ1-1
CDR3aa: CASSPGQTDAFF
CDR3nt: TGTGCCAGCAGCCCTGGACAAACTGATGCTTTCTTT

v_gene: TRBV4-3
d_gene: NA
abundance: many
j_gene: TRBJ2-5
CDR3aa: CASSQALDRPVGTQYF
CDR3nt: TGCGCCAGCAGCCAAGCCTTGGACCGCCCGGTTGGGACCCAGTACTTC

v_gene: TRBV10-1
d_gene: NA
abundance: NA
j_gene: TRBJ2-1
CDR3aa: CASSEFRANAQFF
CDR3nt: TGCGCCAGCAGTGAGTTCCGAGCGAATGCGCAGTTCTTC

v_gene: TRBV27
d_gene: NA
abundance: many
j_gene: TRBJ2-7
CDR3aa: CASSLSGEQYF
CDR3nt: TGTGCCAGCAGTTTATCGGGGGAGCAGTACTTC

v_gene: TRBV5-1
d_gene: NA
abundance: NA
j_gene: TRBJ2-7
CDR3aa: CASSLEGGLTYEQYF
CDR3nt: TGCGCCAGCAGCTTGGAGGGGGGATTGACCTACGAGCAGTACTTC

v_gene: TRBV28
d_gene: NA
abundance: NA
j_gene: TRBJ2-2
CDR3aa: CASSLHGTGELFF
CDR3nt: TGTGCCAGCAGTTTGCATGGAACCGGGGAGCTGTTTTTT

v_gene: TRBV12-5
d_gene: NA
abundance: NA
j_gene: TRBJ2-7
CDR3aa: CASGLPAGLVQYF
CDR3nt: TGTGCTAGTGGTTTGCCGGCGGGATTGGTGCAGTACTTC

v_gene: TRBV6-2/TRBV6-3
d_gene: NA
abundance: NA
j_gene: TRBJ1-1
CDR3aa: CASCLGTEAFF
CDR3nt: TGTGCCAGCTGTCTCGGGACAGAAGCTTTCTTT

v_gene: TRBV12-3/TRBV12-4
d_gene: TRBD2
abundance: few
j_gene: TRBJ2-7
CDR3aa: CASSVRAAGVSNEQYF
CDR3nt: TGTGCCAGCAGCGTCCGGGCAGCGGGAGTATCAAACGAGCAGTACTTC

v_gene: TRBV11-2
d_gene: NA
abundance: few
j_gene: TRBJ2-3
CDR3aa: CASSSRTSPPRGAQYF
CDR3nt: TGTGCCAGCAGCTCCCGGACTTCTCCTCCCCGTGGTGCGCAGTATTTT

v_gene: TRBV6-2/TRBV6-3
d_gene: NA
abundance: once
j_gene: TRBJ2-7
CDR3aa: CASTDYSLTYEQYF
CDR3nt: TGTGCCAGCACGGACTACTCCCTCACCTACGAGCAGTACTTC

v_gene: TRBV7-2
d_gene: NA
abundance: many
j_gene: TRBJ2-1
CDR3aa: CASSLAMIVEQFF
CDR3nt: TGTGCCAGCAGCTTAGCGATGATAGTCGAGCAGTTCTTC

v_gene: TRBV28
d_gene: NA
abundance: NA
j_gene: TRBJ1-2
CDR3aa: CASTYDRTNYGYTF
CDR3nt: TGTGCCAGCACCTATGACAGGACTAACTATGGCTACACCTTC

v_gene: TRBV18
d_gene: NA
abundance: few
j_gene: TRBJ2-1
CDR3aa: CASSEGLSSYNEQFF
CDR3nt: TGTGCCAGCTCAGAAGGACTAAGCTCCTACAATGAGCAGTTCTTC

v_gene: TRBV19
d_gene: TRBD1
abundance: NA
j_gene: TRBJ1-5
CDR3aa: CASSITSGQFSNQPQHF
CDR3nt: TGTGCCAGTAGTATAACTTCGGGACAGTTTAGCAATCAGCCCCAGCATTTT

v_gene: TRBV7-9
d_gene: TRBD1
abundance: NA
j_gene: TRBJ1-2
CDR3aa: CASSLAIGQAYGYTF
CDR3nt: TGTGCCAGCAGCTTAGCGATCGGACAGGCTTATGGCTACACCTTC

v_gene: TRBV27
d_gene: NA
abundance: few
j_gene: TRBJ2-7
CDR3aa: CASSFRAGSYEQYF
CDR3nt: TGTGCCAGCAGTTTCAGGGCAGGTTCCTACGAGCAGTACTTC

v_gene: TRBV18
d_gene: NA
abundance: NA
j_gene: TRBJ2-3
CDR3aa: CASSPPVGLTGTDTQYF
CDR3nt: TGTGCCAGCTCACCACCAGTAGGGTTGACTGGCACAGATACGCAGTATTTT

v_gene: TRBV27
d_gene: NA
abundance: NA
j_gene: TRBJ2-5
CDR3aa: CASSALPGQETQYF
CDR3nt: TGTGCCAGCAGCGCCCTGCCCGGCCAAGAGACCCAGTACTTC

v_gene: TRBV28
d_gene: TRBD1
abundance: NA
j_gene: TRBJ1-6
CDR3aa: CASSFRGGQSPLHF
CDR3nt: TGTGCCAGCAGTTTTCGAGGGGGCCAATCACCCCTCCACTTT

v_gene: TRBV28
d_gene: TRBD2
abundance: few
j_gene: TRBJ2-1
CDR3aa: CASSFYAGDSGPYNEQFF
CDR3nt: TGTGCCAGCAGTTTTTATGCGGGGGATAGCGGGCCCTACAATGAGCAGTTCTTC

v_gene: TRBV20-1
d_gene: NA
abundance: NA
j_gene: TRBJ2-5
CDR3aa: CSARPYRVQETQYF
CDR3nt: TGCAGTGCTAGACCCTACAGGGTACAAGAGACCCAGTACTTC

v_gene: TRBV3-1
d_gene: NA
abundance: many
j_gene: TRBJ2-1
CDR3aa: CASSHGQYNEQFF
CDR3nt: TGTGCCAGCAGCCATGGACAGTACAATGAGCAGTTCTTC

v_gene: TRBV15
d_gene: NA
abundance: NA
j_gene: TRBJ2-3
CDR3aa: CATSAPRGLTDTQYF
CDR3nt: TGTGCCACCAGCGCCCCGCGGGGGCTCACAGATACGCAGTATTTT

v_gene: TRBV19
d_gene: NA
abundance: NA
j_gene: TRBJ2-1
CDR3aa: CASSYGNEQFF
CDR3nt: TGTGCCAGTAGTTACGGGAATGAGCAGTTCTTC

v_gene: TRBV29-1
d_gene: NA
abundance: NA
j_gene: TRBJ1-2
CDR3aa: CSVEWEGRGYTF
CDR3nt: TGCAGCGTTGAATGGGAGGGACGGGGCTACACCTTC

v_gene: TRBV7-9
d_gene: NA
abundance: many
j_gene: TRBJ2-7
CDR3aa: CASSLTDWGYEQYF
CDR3nt: TGTGCCAGCAGCTTAACGGATTGGGGATACGAGCAGTACTTC

v_gene: TRBV19
d_gene: NA
abundance: NA
j_gene: TRBJ2-2
CDR3aa: CAGSIAERTGELFF
CDR3nt: TGTGCCGGTAGTATAGCCGAGCGCACCGGGGAGCTGTTTTTT

v_gene: TRBV7-2
d_gene: TRBD2
abundance: NA
j_gene: TRBJ2-3
CDR3aa: CASSLALLAGGQDTQYF
CDR3nt: TGTGCCAGCAGCTTAGCGCTACTAGCGGGAGGGCAAGATACGCAGTATTTT

v_gene: TRBV19
d_gene: NA
abundance: once
j_gene: TRBJ2-2
CDR3aa: CAITGSTTGELFF
CDR3nt: TGTGCCATAACGGGGTCCACCACCGGGGAGCTGTTTTTT

v_gene: TRBV6-5
d_gene: NA
abundance: NA
j_gene: TRBJ1-1
CDR3aa: CASSYGQGWDTEAFF
CDR3nt: TGTGCCAGCAGTTACGGGCAGGGGTGGGACACTGAAGCTTTCTTT

v_gene: TRBV7-2
d_gene: NA
abundance: few
j_gene: TRBJ2-1
CDR3aa: CASSPLVGVSNEQFF
CDR3nt: TGTGCCAGCAGCCCTCTGGTCGGCGTCTCCAATGAGCAGTTCTTC